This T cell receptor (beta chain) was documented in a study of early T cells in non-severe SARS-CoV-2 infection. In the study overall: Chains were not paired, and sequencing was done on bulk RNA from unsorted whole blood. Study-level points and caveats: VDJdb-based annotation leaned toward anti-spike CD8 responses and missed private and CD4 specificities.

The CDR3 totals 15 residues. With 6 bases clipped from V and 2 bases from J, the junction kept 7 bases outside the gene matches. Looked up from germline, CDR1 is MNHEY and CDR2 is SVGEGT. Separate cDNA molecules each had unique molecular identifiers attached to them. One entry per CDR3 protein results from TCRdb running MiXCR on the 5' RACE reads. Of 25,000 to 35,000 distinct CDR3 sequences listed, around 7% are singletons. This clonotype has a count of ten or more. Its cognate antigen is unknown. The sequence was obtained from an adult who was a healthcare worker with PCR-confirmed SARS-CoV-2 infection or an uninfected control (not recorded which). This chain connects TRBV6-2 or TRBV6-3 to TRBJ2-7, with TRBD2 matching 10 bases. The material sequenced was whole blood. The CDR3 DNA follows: TGTGCCAGCAGCATACTAGCGGGGACTACCTACGAGCAGTACTTC. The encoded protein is CASSILAGTTYEQYF.